A selection of T cell receptor beta chains follows, all from one sample in a study of response to subunit inactivated influenza vaccine. Using its own MiXCR run on the RT-PCR reads, TCRdb lists one record per CDR3 protein. The sample includes 550,000 to 600,000 distinct CDR3 sequences, approximately 10% seen only once; the top ten take roughly 10%. The sequenced sample was PBMCs from blood, obtained on the day of vaccination. These receptors were taken from a man in his forties or fifties who received an inactivated influenza vaccine. Each CDR3 is given with its conserved first and last residue. The order of the fields is V gene, J gene, D gene, clone size, CDR3 protein, CDR3 DNA. A D gene is named only where the DNA matches it firmly. Clone size is not always given. Where it is, it says once, few, many or a class for expanded clones.

v_gene: TRBV14
j_gene: TRBJ2-7
d_gene: TRBD2
abundance: few
CDR3aa: CASSQDSRTAGLAGYEQYF
CDR3nt: TGTGCCAGCAGCCAAGATAGCAGGACAGCGGGACTAGCGGGCTACGAGCAGTACTTC

v_gene: TRBV6-1
j_gene: TRBJ1-1
d_gene: .
abundance: few
CDR3aa: CASNNRVEAFF
CDR3nt: TGTGCCAGCAACAACAGGGTCGAAGCTTTCTTT

v_gene: TRBV20-1
j_gene: TRBJ2-1
d_gene: .
abundance: .
CDR3aa: CSARRILDNEQFF
CDR3nt: TGCAGTGCTAGGAGGATACTTGACAATGAGCAGTTCTTC

v_gene: TRBV7-2
j_gene: TRBJ2-7
d_gene: TRBD1
abundance: few
CDR3aa: CASSLKRQGHYEQYF
CDR3nt: TGTGCCAGCAGCTTAAAGAGACAGGGACACTACGAGCAGTACTTC

v_gene: TRBV15
j_gene: TRBJ1-1
d_gene: .
abundance: few
CDR3aa: CATSATGLLGTEAFF
CDR3nt: TGTGCCACCAGCGCTACAGGACTCCTTGGCACTGAAGCTTTCTTT

v_gene: TRBV4-2
j_gene: TRBJ1-1
d_gene: TRBD1
abundance: many
CDR3aa: CASSQDRGRTGDSNTEAFF
CDR3nt: TGTGCCAGCAGCCAGGACAGGGGACGGACAGGGGACTCAAACACTGAAGCTTTCTTT

v_gene: TRBV7-3
j_gene: TRBJ2-3
d_gene: .
abundance: few
CDR3aa: CASSLSPDTDTQYF
CDR3nt: TGTGCCAGCAGCTTATCCCCAGACACAGATACGCAGTATTTT

v_gene: TRBV7-9
j_gene: TRBJ2-3
d_gene: TRBD2
abundance: few
CDR3aa: CASSVGLADTDTQYF
CDR3nt: TGTGCCAGCAGCGTGGGACTAGCGGACACAGATACGCAGTATTTT

v_gene: TRBV28
j_gene: TRBJ2-1
d_gene: .
abundance: few
CDR3aa: CASSLWLEYNEQFF
CDR3nt: TGTGCCAGCAGTTTATGGCTAGAGTACAATGAGCAGTTCTTC

v_gene: TRBV18
j_gene: TRBJ2-7
d_gene: TRBD1
abundance: .
CDR3aa: CASSATGKIYEQYF
CDR3nt: TGTGCCAGCTCAGCGACAGGGAAAATCTACGAGCAGTACTTC

v_gene: TRBV20-1
j_gene: TRBJ1-3
d_gene: .
abundance: .
CDR3aa: CSARDFQGSLSSGNTIYF
CDR3nt: TGCAGTGCTAGAGATTTCCAGGGATCCCTTTCCTCTGGAAACACCATATATTTT

v_gene: TRBV15
j_gene: TRBJ2-3
d_gene: TRBD1
abundance: .
CDR3aa: CATKGQADTQYF
CDR3nt: TGTGCCACTAAGGGACAGGCAGATACGCAGTATTTT

v_gene: TRBV27
j_gene: TRBJ1-1
d_gene: .
abundance: few
CDR3aa: CASSRGGANTEAFF
CDR3nt: TGTGCCAGCAGCCGCGGCGGGGCGAACACTGAAGCTTTCTTT

v_gene: TRBV3-1
j_gene: TRBJ1-4
d_gene: TRBD1
abundance: few
CDR3aa: CASSQKVGDSFFNEKLFF
CDR3nt: TGTGCCAGCAGCCAAAAAGTGGGGGACAGTTTTTTTAATGAAAAACTGTTTTTT

v_gene: TRBV18
j_gene: TRBJ2-1
d_gene: .
abundance: .
CDR3aa: CASSAGRSSYNEQFF
CDR3nt: TGTGCCAGCTCAGCCGGACGGAGCTCCTACAATGAGCAGTTCTTC

v_gene: TRBV6-2/TRBV6-3
j_gene: TRBJ2-7
d_gene: TRBD2
abundance: few
CDR3aa: CASRGAGVFDEQYF
CDR3nt: TGTGCCAGCAGGGGAGCGGGAGTGTTCGACGAGCAGTACTTC

v_gene: TRBV7-9
j_gene: TRBJ2-3
d_gene: .
abundance: .
CDR3aa: CASSPPRGEVEDTQYF
CDR3nt: TGTGCCAGCAGTCCACCGAGGGGGGAAGTGGAAGATACGCAGTATTTT

v_gene: TRBV7-8
j_gene: TRBJ2-6
d_gene: .
abundance: .
CDR3aa: CASSFDPAPGANVLTF
CDR3nt: TGTGCCAGCAGCTTTGATCCGGCCCCTGGGGCCAACGTCCTGACTTTC

v_gene: TRBV5-1
j_gene: TRBJ2-3
d_gene: .
abundance: many
CDR3aa: CASSVNPTSTDTQYF
CDR3nt: TGCGCCAGCAGCGTAAACCCGACTAGCACAGATACGCAGTATTTT

v_gene: TRBV28
j_gene: TRBJ1-5
d_gene: .
abundance: many
CDR3aa: CASSRTQLQPQHF
CDR3nt: TGTGCCAGCAGTAGAACACAGCTTCAGCCCCAGCATTTT

v_gene: TRBV7-2
j_gene: TRBJ2-2
d_gene: TRBD2
abundance: .
CDR3aa: CASSLLSGGSGELFF
CDR3nt: TGTGCCAGCAGCTTACTTAGCGGGGGAAGCGGGGAGCTGTTTTTT

v_gene: TRBV20-1
j_gene: TRBJ2-5
d_gene: .
abundance: .
CDR3aa: CSANRERSQYF
CDR3nt: TGCAGTGCGAACCGGGAACGATCCCAGTACTTC

v_gene: TRBV7-3
j_gene: TRBJ2-5
d_gene: TRBD1
abundance: many
CDR3aa: CASSLDREETQYF
CDR3nt: TGTGCCAGCAGCTTAGACAGGGAAGAGACCCAGTACTTC

v_gene: TRBV6-1
j_gene: TRBJ1-6
d_gene: .
abundance: few
CDR3aa: CASSGGASIGSPLHF
CDR3nt: TGTGCCAGCAGTGGGGGGGCCAGTATTGGATCACCCCTCCACTTT

v_gene: TRBV15
j_gene: TRBJ1-1
d_gene: .
abundance: few
CDR3aa: CATSRDFAGRNTEAFF
CDR3nt: TGTGCCACCAGCAGAGATTTTGCTGGGAGGAACACTGAAGCTTTCTTT

v_gene: TRBV29-1
j_gene: TRBJ2-3
d_gene: TRBD1
abundance: few
CDR3aa: CSVTSGTGDTDTQYF
CDR3nt: TGCAGCGTTACATCCGGGACAGGGGACACAGATACGCAGTATTTT

v_gene: TRBV6-2/TRBV6-3
j_gene: TRBJ2-1
d_gene: TRBD2
abundance: .
CDR3aa: CASTPPYIAGSFDEQFF
CDR3nt: TGTGCCAGCACCCCTCCCTATATAGCGGGGTCCTTTGATGAGCAGTTCTTC

v_gene: TRBV5-1
j_gene: TRBJ2-1
d_gene: TRBD2
abundance: few
CDR3aa: CASSYNGLAIYNEQFF
CDR3nt: TGCGCCAGCAGCTACAATGGACTAGCGATCTACAATGAGCAGTTCTTC

v_gene: TRBV6-2/TRBV6-3
j_gene: TRBJ1-2
d_gene: .
abundance: .
CDR3aa: CASSYNNNYGYTF
CDR3nt: TGTGCCAGCAGTTATAACAACAACTATGGCTACACCTTC

v_gene: TRBV30
j_gene: TRBJ2-7
d_gene: TRBD1
abundance: .
CDR3aa: CAWGTGGVSYEQYF
CDR3nt: TGTGCCTGGGGGACAGGGGGAGTCTCCTACGAGCAGTACTTC

v_gene: TRBV27
j_gene: TRBJ2-2
d_gene: .
abundance: few
CDR3aa: CASSLSVSGTGELFF
CDR3nt: TGTGCCAGCAGTTTATCTGTATCTGGGACCGGGGAGCTGTTTTTT

v_gene: TRBV29-1
j_gene: TRBJ2-1
d_gene: TRBD2
abundance: .
CDR3aa: CSSRGDYFNEQFF
CDR3nt: TGCAGCAGTAGAGGGGACTACTTCAATGAGCAGTTCTTC

v_gene: TRBV28
j_gene: TRBJ2-5
d_gene: .
abundance: .
CDR3aa: CASSARDNFWETQYF
CDR3nt: TGTGCCAGCAGTGCCCGGGACAATTTTTGGGAGACCCAGTACTTC

v_gene: TRBV12-3/TRBV12-4
j_gene: TRBJ2-5
d_gene: TRBD1
abundance: many
CDR3aa: CASRAPGTEQETQYF
CDR3nt: TGTGCCAGCAGGGCGCCCGGGACAGAACAAGAGACCCAGTACTTC

v_gene: TRBV7-2
j_gene: TRBJ1-4
d_gene: TRBD1
abundance: few
CDR3aa: CASSMAGTGGEKLFF
CDR3nt: TGTGCCAGCAGCATGGCCGGGACAGGGGGTGAAAAACTGTTTTTT

v_gene: TRBV15
j_gene: TRBJ2-7
d_gene: .
abundance: few
CDR3aa: CATSRDYGGGSSYEQYF
CDR3nt: TGTGCCACCAGCAGAGATTATGGGGGCGGCAGCTCCTACGAGCAGTACTTC

v_gene: TRBV5-1
j_gene: TRBJ2-3
d_gene: TRBD1
abundance: .
CDR3aa: CASSLGTTGIPSTDTQYF
CDR3nt: TGCGCCAGCAGCTTGGGAACGACAGGGATCCCAAGCACAGATACGCAGTATTTT

v_gene: TRBV29-1
j_gene: TRBJ1-1
d_gene: .
abundance: many
CDR3aa: CSAATETGVAFF
CDR3nt: TGCAGCGCCGCGACCGAGACAGGAGTTGCTTTCTTT

v_gene: TRBV19
j_gene: TRBJ1-5
d_gene: .
abundance: many
CDR3aa: CASQKQWGNQPQHF
CDR3nt: TGTGCCAGTCAAAAACAGTGGGGGAATCAGCCCCAGCATTTT

v_gene: TRBV5-1
j_gene: TRBJ2-4
d_gene: .
abundance: few
CDR3aa: CASSSQGSDKNIQYF
CDR3nt: TGCGCCAGCAGTTCCCAGGGATCGGACAAAAACATTCAGTACTTC

v_gene: TRBV20-1
j_gene: TRBJ2-7
d_gene: TRBD2
abundance: .
CDR3aa: CSATGTSGSVIPYEQYF
CDR3nt: TGCAGTGCTACCGGGACTAGCGGGAGTGTGATCCCCTACGAGCAGTACTTC

v_gene: TRBV6-4
j_gene: TRBJ2-1
d_gene: TRBD2
abundance: few
CDR3aa: CASQRDHGGNEQFF
CDR3nt: TGTGCCAGCCAGCGGGACCATGGGGGGAATGAGCAGTTCTTC

v_gene: TRBV7-9
j_gene: TRBJ2-1
d_gene: .
abundance: many
CDR3aa: CASSLANLIHEQFF
CDR3nt: TGTGCCAGCAGCTTAGCGAATCTGATACATGAGCAGTTCTTC

v_gene: TRBV7-9
j_gene: TRBJ2-2
d_gene: TRBD1
abundance: many
CDR3aa: CASSLGSTGSNTGELFF
CDR3nt: TGTGCCAGCAGCTTAGGGTCGACAGGGTCGAACACCGGGGAGCTGTTTTTT

v_gene: TRBV5-1
j_gene: TRBJ2-7
d_gene: .
abundance: .
CDR3aa: CASSLGLGVAPYEQYF
CDR3nt: TGCGCCAGCAGCTTGGGACTAGGGGTCGCCCCCTACGAGCAGTACTTC

v_gene: TRBV7-9
j_gene: TRBJ1-1
d_gene: .
abundance: .
CDR3aa: CASIFLGGRKNTEAFF
CDR3nt: TGTGCCAGCATCTTCCTAGGGGGACGGAAGAACACTGAAGCTTTCTTT

v_gene: TRBV7-9
j_gene: TRBJ2-7
d_gene: TRBD1
abundance: .
CDR3aa: CASSSEGQGGLRYF
CDR3nt: TGTGCCAGCAGCTCGGAGGGACAGGGAGGTTTGCGGTACTTC

v_gene: TRBV6-2/TRBV6-3
j_gene: TRBJ2-1
d_gene: .
abundance: few
CDR3aa: CASSSIWGQFF
CDR3nt: TGTGCCAGCAGTTCCATATGGGGGCAGTTCTTC

v_gene: TRBV7-2
j_gene: TRBJ2-3
d_gene: .
abundance: .
CDR3aa: CASSPGWEDTQYF
CDR3nt: TGTGCCAGCAGCCCCGGCTGGGAAGATACGCAGTATTTT

v_gene: TRBV15
j_gene: TRBJ2-1
d_gene: .
abundance: few
CDR3aa: CATSPLSRENEQFF
CDR3nt: TGTGCCACCAGCCCCCTATCAAGGGAAAATGAGCAGTTCTTC

v_gene: TRBV28
j_gene: TRBJ2-7
d_gene: TRBD1
abundance: many
CDR3aa: CASRKTGLTYSYEQYF
CDR3nt: TGTGCCAGCAGAAAGACAGGGCTTACATACTCCTACGAGCAGTACTTC

v_gene: TRBV7-9
j_gene: TRBJ1-3
d_gene: .
abundance: many
CDR3aa: CASSSDRGNTIYF
CDR3nt: TGTGCCAGCAGCTCGGACAGAGGAAACACCATATATTTT

v_gene: TRBV7-3
j_gene: TRBJ2-1
d_gene: .
abundance: .
CDR3aa: CASSLKGSEQFF
CDR3nt: TGTGCCAGCAGCTTAAAAGGGAGTGAGCAGTTCTTC

v_gene: TRBV20-1
j_gene: TRBJ2-3
d_gene: TRBD1
abundance: many
CDR3aa: CSAKKGAAGDTQYF
CDR3nt: TGCAGTGCTAAGAAGGGGGCCGCCGGAGATACGCAGTATTTT

v_gene: TRBV19
j_gene: TRBJ2-7
d_gene: TRBD1
abundance: many
CDR3aa: CASGTGEAYEQYF
CDR3nt: TGTGCCAGTGGGACAGGAGAAGCCTACGAGCAGTACTTC

v_gene: TRBV12-3/TRBV12-4
j_gene: TRBJ2-5
d_gene: .
abundance: few
CDR3aa: CASSWTLGGETQYF
CDR3nt: TGTGCCAGCAGTTGGACACTAGGGGGGGAGACCCAGTACTTC

v_gene: TRBV6-2/TRBV6-3
j_gene: TRBJ2-2
d_gene: .
abundance: few
CDR3aa: CASTWNTGELFF
CDR3nt: TGTGCCAGCACCTGGAACACCGGGGAGCTGTTTTTT

v_gene: TRBV7-2
j_gene: TRBJ1-1
d_gene: .
abundance: many
CDR3aa: CASRQDTGTVNTEAFF
CDR3nt: TGTGCCAGCAGACAAGACACCGGGACGGTGAACACTGAAGCTTTCTTT

v_gene: TRBV20-1
j_gene: TRBJ2-7
d_gene: TRBD1
abundance: .
CDR3aa: CSASALTGISYEQYF
CDR3nt: TGCAGTGCCAGCGCCCTGACAGGGATCTCCTACGAGCAGTACTTC

v_gene: TRBV7-9
j_gene: TRBJ2-7
d_gene: TRBD1
abundance: few
CDR3aa: CASRYTGESAYEQYF
CDR3nt: TGTGCCAGCAGGTATACAGGGGAGTCGGCCTACGAGCAGTACTTC